This TCR beta chain emerged from a study of cytomegalovirus exposure and HLA in healthy donors. The study's findings and limits: For cytomegalovirus status, the classifier reportedly gave diagnoses with high specificity and sensitivity.

Notes on this clone: What it binds is not known.

The repertoire was sequenced with immunoSEQ multiplex PCR; TCRdb's copy has only in-frame clones and lacks some. The sample lists about 72,000 clones; 94% were seen once. The CDR3 sequence is 17 residues long. Germline V gives CDR1 MNHEY, CDR2 SMNVEV (reference sequence). V gave up 5 bases and J gave up 0 bases; unmatched junction bases: 10. The sequenced sample consisted of PBMCs. The rearrangement links TRBV27 to TRBJ2-4; 7 bases are a match to TRBD2. The sequence was obtained from a woman aged 18-29 years in good health and CMV-seropositive. The CDR3 here is CASSPTLSGLAKNIQYF. The CDR3 nucleotides read TGTGCCAGCAGTCCCACTCTTAGCGGGCTAGCCAAAAACATTCAGTACTTC.